The 24 T cell receptor beta chains reported below all come from one sample, sequenced in a study of T cell responses to AZD1222 COVID-19 vaccine. The method was immunoSEQ multiplex PCR; TCRdb's version includes in-frame clones alone and lacks a portion of them. The table has about 100,000 clones, 87% seen once. This material consisted of peripheral blood, taken on day 0 of AZD1222 vaccination. These receptors all stem from an adult in good health.

This chain uses TRBV5-1 with TRBJ2-1; 10 bases match TRBD2. Germline CDR1 is SGHRS and CDR2 is YFSETQ. Losses at the gene ends were 1 base for V and 8 bases for J; bases not matched to a gene: 6. This CDR3 comprises 15 residues. Here the CDR3 DNA reads TGCGCCAGCAGCTTGAATAGCGGGAGGCTGTATGAGCAGTTCTTC. It is translated as CASSLNSGRLYEQFF.

The chain combines TRBV27 with TRBJ1-1; no clear D. Trimming left V 5 bases short and J 5 bases short, with 12 bases between. CDR1 MNHEY and CDR2 SMNVEV come from the germline V gene (reference sequence). The CDR3 loop spans 13 amino acids. Here the CDR3 reads CASSISPGTEAFF. CDR3 nucleotide sequence: TGTGCCAGCAGTATCTCCCCGGGGACTGAAGCTTTCTTT.

The chain carries TRBV5-5 and TRBJ1-2, with TRBD1 matching 8 bases. The germline V gene has CDR1 SGHKS and CDR2 YYEKEE (reference sequence). The J segment lost 3 bases and the V segment lost 4 bases, leaving 5 bases of the junction unmatched. This CDR3 comprises 14 residues. Here the CDR3 DNA reads TGTGCCAGCAGCCCGGACAGGGCCTACTATGGCTACACCTTC. Translating gives CASSPDRAYYGYTF.

The V gene is TRBV5-4, the J gene TRBJ2-3; 7 bases align to TRBD1. The CDR3 length is 17 residues. V trimming: 3 bases; J trimming: 3 bases; junction bases outside the gene matches: 13. Germline V gene sequence: CDR1 SGHNT, CDR2 YYREEE (reference sequence). The CDR3 here is CASSSRGGAGLTDTQYF. For the CDR3, the DNA is TGTGCCAGCAGCTCGAGAGGGGGCGCGGGTTTAACAGATACGCAGTATTTT.

V is TRBV6-5 and J is TRBJ1-1; 9 bases map to TRBD1. J gave up 0 bases and V 6 bases, and 5 bases lay outside the gene matches. This CDR3 spans 15 amino acids. CDR1 and CDR2 from the germline V gene are MNHEY and SVGAGI. CDR3 DNA sequence: TGTGCCAGCAGCCTGGACAGGGGCCTGAACACTGAAGCTTTCTTT. Translating it yields CASSLDRGLNTEAFF.

This chain connects TRBV27 to TRBJ1-5; D is unresolved. This CDR3 is built from 14 residues. Germline V CDR1 and CDR2: MNHEY, SMNVEV (reference sequence). Trimming shortened V by 5 bases and J by 0 bases, and 8 bases separated the two germline ends. CDR3 region: CASSPVNSNQPQHF. In DNA form, the CDR3 reads TGTGCCAGCAGTCCCGTAAATAGCAATCAGCCCCAGCATTTT.

The V call is TRBV6-5, the J call TRBJ1-5; D possibly corresponds to TRBD1 (5 bases). Per the germline V gene, CDR1 is MNHEY and CDR2 is SVGAGI. CDR3 size: 15 residues. V was trimmed by 8 bases and J by 1 base, leaving 15 bases between them. The CDR3 sequence: CASGLSQGSNQPQHF. The DNA for the CDR3 is TGTGCCAGCGGGTTATCCCAGGGAAGCAATCAGCCCCAGCATTTT.

V is TRBV19 and J is TRBJ2-4; 12 positions match TRBD2. In germline, CDR1 is LNHDA, CDR2 SQIVND (reference sequence). Unmatched junction bases numbered 8, after V lost 5 bases and J lost 3 bases. CDR3 size: 17 residues. CDR3 sequence (DNA): TGTGCCAGTAGTCTCCGACTAGCGGGAGTAGGCAAAAACATTCAGTACTTC. It is translated as CASSLRLAGVGKNIQYF.

The CDR3: CASSFGVRETQYF. The CDR3 nucleotides read TGTGCCAGCAGCTTCGGGGTCCGAGAGACCCAGTACTTC. The chain uses TRBV5-6 and TRBJ2-5, with a possible D match to TRBD2 (5 bases). There are 13 residues in the CDR3. Trimming removed 2 bases from V and 4 bases from J, with 9 bases in between. From germline, CDR1 is SGHDT and CDR2 YYEEEE. The complete variable domain, with remaining parts taken from reference TRBV5-6 and TRBJ2-5, reads DAGVTQSPTHLIKTRGQQVTLRCSPKSGHDTVSWYQQALGQGPQFIFQYYEEEERQRGNFPDRFSGHQFPNYSSELNVNALLLGDSALYLCASSFGVRETQYFGPGTRLLVL.

The chain employs TRBV27 and TRBJ1-1, with a tentative D call TRBD1 (5 bases). The germline gives CDR1 MNHEY, CDR2 SMNVEV (reference sequence). V was cut by 2 bases and J by 4 bases, with 11 bases left in between. This CDR3 has 14 residues. CDR3 sequence: CASSLGGLPTEAFF. CDR3 nucleotides: TGTGCCAGCAGTTTAGGGGGGTTGCCCACTGAAGCTTTCTTT.

This chain connects TRBV19 to TRBJ1-5; no reliable D call. The CDR3 runs 14 residues. V gave up 1 base and J gave up 5 bases, with 9 bases separating them. The V gene's germline CDR1 is LNHDA and CDR2 SQIVND (reference sequence). CDR3 protein: CASSIVGSHQPQHF. CDR3 DNA: TGTGCCAGTAGTATAGTGGGGTCGCATCAGCCCCAGCATTTT.

The rearrangement joins TRBV5-1 to TRBJ2-2; D uncertain. The CDR3 is made up of 17 amino acids. The V and J ends lost 0 bases and 1 base respectively, with 13 bases between them. Germline V gene sequence: CDR1 SGHRS, CDR2 YFSETQ. The CDR3 DNA follows: TGCGCCAGCAGCTTGGATCTTCAAGGAGAGAACACCGGGGAGCTGTTTTTT. Translated, it gives CASSLDLQGENTGELFF.

The J gene is TRBJ1-6, the V gene TRBV6-5; D not resolved. Germline V gives CDR1 MNHEY, CDR2 SVGAGI. Deletions cut 4 bases from V and 7 bases from J, with 17 bases between. CDR3 length equals 16 residues. The CDR3 bases are TGTGCCAGCAGTTCCCGCAGAGGTCCGGGGAATTCACCCCTCCACTTT. Translation: CASSSRRGPGNSPLHF.

A single count supports this clone. The gene calls are TRBV25-1 and TRBJ2-1; D remains unclear. This CDR3 has 13 amino acids. V shed 2 bases and J shed 10 bases, with 12 bases lying between them. Germline V gene data show CDR1 as MGHDK and CDR2 as SYGVNS. The CDR3, as DNA: TGTGCCAGCAGTGAAGGGGTAAGGAGCGAGCAGTTCTTC. Its protein product is CASSEGVRSEQFF. Full variable domain (missing parts from reference TRBV25-1 and TRBJ2-1): EADIYQTPRYLVIGTGKKITLECSQTMGHDKMYWYQQDPGMELHLIHYSYGVNSTEKGDLSSESTVSRIRTEHFPLTLESARPSHTSQYLCASSEGVRSEQFFGPGTRLTVL.

This clone has more than one count but fewer than ten. The gene calls are TRBV6-2 or TRBV6-3 and TRBJ2-3; D might be TRBD1 or TRBD2, each matching 7 bases. The germline CDR1 and CDR2 sequences are MNHEY and SVGEGT. Trimming stripped 4 bases from V and 4 bases from J, with 15 bases between. The CDR3 contains 15 residues. CDR3 coding DNA: TGTGCCAGCAGTTCTGGGGCAGGGGGGGCAGATACGCAGTATTTT. The encoded protein is CASSSGAGGADTQYF.

The chain is built from TRBV27 and TRBJ1-6; the match to TRBD1 covers 8 bases. The CDR3 is 14 residues long. Looked up from germline, CDR1 is MNHEY and CDR2 is SMNVEV (reference sequence). Trimming removed 5 bases from V and 7 bases from J; junction bases left unmatched: 4. The CDR3 here is CASSPGTGNSPLHF. The CDR3 DNA follows: TGTGCCAGCAGTCCCGGGACAGGCAATTCACCCCTCCACTTT.

The rearrangement joins TRBV5-4 to TRBJ1-3, with D uncertain. This CDR3 has 16 amino acids. The germline CDR1 and CDR2 sequences are SGHNT and YYREEE (reference sequence). V lost 4 bases and J lost 0, with 14 bases in between. The CDR3 bases are TGTGCCAGCAGCCTAACCTCTGACGTCTCTGGAAACACCATATATTTT. Residues: CASSLTSDVSGNTIYF.

This chain connects TRBV5-4 to TRBJ1-6, with TRBD1 matching 9 bases. V gave up 2 bases and J gave up 9 bases; unmatched junction bases: 6. CDR1 is SGHNT, CDR2 YYREEE, per germline (reference sequence). The CDR3 has 15 residues. This chain's CDR3 is CASSFNRGLSSPLHF. The DNA for the CDR3 is TGTGCCAGCAGCTTCAACAGGGGGCTAAGTTCACCCCTCCACTTT.

The V and J genes are TRBV6-6 and TRBJ2-5, with TRBD2 matching 8 bases. The CDR3 loop spans 16 amino acids. Germline CDR1 and CDR2: MNHNY and SVGAGI (reference sequence). The V segment lost 5 bases and the J segment 1 base; nucleotides outside the gene matches: 9. CDR3 in amino acids: CASSPTGLAGQETQYF. The CDR3 DNA follows: TGTGCCAGCAGTCCCACTGGGCTAGCGGGCCAAGAGACCCAGTACTTC.

This clone has only one observation. The chain carries TRBV7-6 and TRBJ1-5; no clear D gene. V was cut by 1 base and J by 2 bases, with 9 bases left in between. CDR3 size: 15 residues. Germline V gene lookup returns CDR1 SGHVS and CDR2 FNYEAQ. The DNA for the CDR3 is TGTGCCAGCAGCTTAGGAGCCAGTGGCAATCAGCCCCAGCATTTT. Protein product: CASSLGASGNQPQHF.

V usage is TRBV6-5 and J usage is TRBJ2-1, with 8 bases lining up with TRBD1. Per germline, CDR1 MNHEY and CDR2 SVGAGI. V lost 3 bases and J lost 10; bases outside the gene matches: 8. The CDR3 is 14 amino acids. CDR3 residues: CASSYTGQGREQFF. CDR3 DNA: TGTGCCAGCAGTTATACCGGACAGGGACGGGAGCAGTTCTTC.

The chain couples TRBV5-6 to TRBJ2-1; possible D gene TRBD1, 6 bases. This CDR3 comprises 14 residues. Trimming stripped 0 bases from V and 12 bases from J, with 16 bases between. Germline V gene data show CDR1 as SGHDT and CDR2 as YYEEEE. The CDR3 bases are TGTGCCAGCAGCTTGGTTCAGGGGCTAGGGGGGCAGTTCTTC. Translating it yields CASSLVQGLGGQFF.

The chain combines TRBV15 with TRBJ2-7, with no clear D. Trimming left V 4 bases short and J 3 bases short, with 7 bases between. The germline CDR1 and CDR2 sequences are LNHNV and YYDKDF (reference sequence). CDR3 length: 12 residues. CDR3 DNA: TGTGCCACCAGCATCCCCAACTACGAGCAGTACTTC. Translating gives CATSIPNYEQYF.

The V and J genes are TRBV5-1 and TRBJ1-1; 10 nucleotides agree with TRBD1. CDR1 is SGHRS and CDR2 is YFSETQ in the germline V gene. J gave up 0 bases and V 4 bases, and 9 bases lay outside the gene matches. The CDR3 sequence is 17 residues long. The CDR3 loop is CASSPPRTGGMNTEAFF. CDR3 nucleotides: TGCGCCAGCAGCCCACCCCGGACAGGGGGGATGAACACTGAAGCTTTCTTT.